This paragraph covers one T cell receptor beta chain sequence. Patients at the Seattle site were enrolled during active infection and followed longitudinally. These data come from a study of blood T cell repertoires in COVID-19. Study overall: Nucleic acid was either cDNA or gDNA, and it came from T cells, B-cell-depleted T cells, or PBMCs.

Per the original data handling: Estimation of nucleated cell counts relied on the amplification of reference gene primers. Some clones are missing from TCRdb's copy, which holds only in-frame ones; the method was immunoSEQ multiplex PCR. D and trimming were read from the DNA, whereas the V and J calls and clone size are those reported in that table. The data contain over 100,000 clones, around 89% of them singletons. This CDR3 is built from 12 residues. Germline V lookup: CDR1 SGHVS, CDR2 FQNEAQ. The ends were cut back, 5 bases at V and 4 bases at J, with 8 bases in the middle. The V and J genes are TRBV7-8 and TRBJ1-1; D is ambiguous. The clonotype originates from a man aged 60-69 years with COVID-19, enrolled during active disease. The specimen was peripheral blood. CDR3 nucleotides: TGTGCCAGCAGCCCCAGAGGCACTGAAGCTTTCTTT. Translation gives CASSPRGTEAFF.